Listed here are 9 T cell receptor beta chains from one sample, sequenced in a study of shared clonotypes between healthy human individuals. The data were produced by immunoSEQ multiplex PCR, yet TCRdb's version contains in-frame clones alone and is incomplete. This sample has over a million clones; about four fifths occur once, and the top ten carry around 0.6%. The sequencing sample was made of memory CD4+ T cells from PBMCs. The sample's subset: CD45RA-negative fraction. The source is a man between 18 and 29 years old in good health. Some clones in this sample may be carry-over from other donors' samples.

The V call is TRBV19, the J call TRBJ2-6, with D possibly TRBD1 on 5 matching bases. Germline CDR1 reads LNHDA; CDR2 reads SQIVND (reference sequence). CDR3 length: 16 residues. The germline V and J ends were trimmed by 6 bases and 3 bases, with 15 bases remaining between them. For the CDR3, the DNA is TGTGCCAGTAGCTATCCGGCCAGGGATGGGGCCAACGTCCTGACTTTC. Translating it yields CASSYPARDGANVLTF. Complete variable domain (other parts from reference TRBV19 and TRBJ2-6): DGGITQSPKYLFRKEGQNVTLSCEQNLNHDAMYWYRQDPGQGLRLIYYSQIVNDFQKGDIAEGYSVSREKKESFPLTVTSAQKNPTAFYLCASSYPARDGANVLTFGAGSRLTVL.

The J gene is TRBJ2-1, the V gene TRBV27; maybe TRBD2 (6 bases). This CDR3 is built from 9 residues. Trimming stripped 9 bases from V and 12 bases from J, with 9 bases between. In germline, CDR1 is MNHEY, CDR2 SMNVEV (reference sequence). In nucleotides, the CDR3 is TGTGCCAGACGGCGGGGGCAGTTCTTC. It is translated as CARRRGQFF.

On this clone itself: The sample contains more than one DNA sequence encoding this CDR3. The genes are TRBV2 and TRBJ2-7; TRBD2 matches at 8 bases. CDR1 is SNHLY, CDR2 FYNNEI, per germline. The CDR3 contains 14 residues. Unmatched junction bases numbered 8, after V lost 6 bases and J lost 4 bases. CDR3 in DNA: TGTGCCAGCAGCAGGGGACTAGGGGGATACGAGCAGTACTTC. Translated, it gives CASSRGLGGYEQYF.

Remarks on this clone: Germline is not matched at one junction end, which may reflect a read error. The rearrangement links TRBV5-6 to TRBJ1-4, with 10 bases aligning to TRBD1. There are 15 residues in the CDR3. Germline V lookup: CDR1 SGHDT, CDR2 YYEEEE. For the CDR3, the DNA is TGTGCCAGCAGCTTGATCGGACAGGGGGTCGAAAAACTGTCTTTT. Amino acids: CASSLIGQGVEKLSF. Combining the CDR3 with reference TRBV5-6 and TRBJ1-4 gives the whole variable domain DAGVTQSPTHLIKTRGQQVTLRCSPKSGHDTVSWYQQALGQGPQFIFQYYEEEERQRGNFPDRFSGHQFPNYSSELNVNALLLGDSALYLCASSLIGQGVEKLSFGSGTQLSVL.

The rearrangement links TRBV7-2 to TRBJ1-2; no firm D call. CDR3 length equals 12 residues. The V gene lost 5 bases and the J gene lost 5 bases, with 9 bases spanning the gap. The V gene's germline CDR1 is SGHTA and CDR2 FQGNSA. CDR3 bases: TGTGCCAGCAGCCCCGACTGGTATGGCTACACCTTC. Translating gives CASSPDWYGYTF.

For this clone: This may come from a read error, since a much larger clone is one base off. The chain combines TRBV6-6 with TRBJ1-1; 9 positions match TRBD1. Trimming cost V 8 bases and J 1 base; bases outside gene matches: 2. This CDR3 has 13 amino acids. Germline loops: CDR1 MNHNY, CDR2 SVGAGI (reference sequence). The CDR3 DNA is TGTGCCAGCTACAGGGGGCAGAACACTGAAGCTTTCTTT. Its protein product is CASYRGQNTEAFF.

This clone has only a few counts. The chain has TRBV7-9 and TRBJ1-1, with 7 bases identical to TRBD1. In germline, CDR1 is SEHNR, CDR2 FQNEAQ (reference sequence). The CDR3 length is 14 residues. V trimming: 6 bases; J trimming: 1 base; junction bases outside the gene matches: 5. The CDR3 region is CASSRQGGNTEAFF. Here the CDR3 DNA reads TGTGCCAGCAGTCGACAGGGCGGGAACACTGAAGCTTTCTTT.

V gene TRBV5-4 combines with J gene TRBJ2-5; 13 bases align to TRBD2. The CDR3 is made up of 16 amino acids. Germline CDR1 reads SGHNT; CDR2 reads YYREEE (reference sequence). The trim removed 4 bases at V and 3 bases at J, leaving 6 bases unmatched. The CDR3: CASSPTGTSGKETQYF. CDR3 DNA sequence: TGTGCCAGCAGCCCTACCGGGACTAGCGGGAAAGAGACCCAGTACTTC.

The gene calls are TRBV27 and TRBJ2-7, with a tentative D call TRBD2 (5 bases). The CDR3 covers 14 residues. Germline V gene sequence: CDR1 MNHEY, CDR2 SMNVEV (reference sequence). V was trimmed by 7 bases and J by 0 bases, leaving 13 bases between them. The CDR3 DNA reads TGTGCCAGCAAGGACGGCGGGTCCTCCTACGAGCAGTACTTC. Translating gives CASKDGGSSYEQYF.